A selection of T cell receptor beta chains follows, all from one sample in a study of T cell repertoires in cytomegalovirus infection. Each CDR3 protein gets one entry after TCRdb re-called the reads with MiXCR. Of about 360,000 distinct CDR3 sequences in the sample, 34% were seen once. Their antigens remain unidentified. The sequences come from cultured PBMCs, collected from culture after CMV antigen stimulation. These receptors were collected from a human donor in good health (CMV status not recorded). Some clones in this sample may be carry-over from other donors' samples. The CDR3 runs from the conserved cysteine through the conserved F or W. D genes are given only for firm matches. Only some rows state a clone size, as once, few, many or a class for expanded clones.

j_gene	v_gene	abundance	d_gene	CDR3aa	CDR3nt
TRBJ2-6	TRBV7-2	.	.	CVSSARSVLTF	TGTGTCAGCAGCGCCCGGAGCGTCCTGACTTTC
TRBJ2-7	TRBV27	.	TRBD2	CASSFSGGEISYEQYF	TGTGCCAGCAGTTTTTCTGGGGGGGAGATCTCCTACGAGCAGTACTTC
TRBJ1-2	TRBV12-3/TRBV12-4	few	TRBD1	CASSFRAPGQGYGYTF	TGTGCCAGCAGTTTCCGGGCGCCCGGACAGGGCTATGGCTACACCTTC
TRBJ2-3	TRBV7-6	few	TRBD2	CASSLGTTSGRSTDTQYF	TGTGCCAGCAGCTTAGGGACGACTAGCGGAAGATCCACAGATACGCAGTATTTT
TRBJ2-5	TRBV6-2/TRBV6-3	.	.	CASSYSKARETQYF	TGTGCCAGCAGTTACTCGAAAGCGAGAGAGACCCAGTACTTC
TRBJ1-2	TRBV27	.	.	CASSSQGGYTF	TGTGCCAGCAGTTCTCAAGGGGGCTACACCTTC
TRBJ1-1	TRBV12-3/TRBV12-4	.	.	CASSYRALNTEAFF	TGTGCCAGCAGTTACAGGGCGTTAAACACTGAAGCTTTCTTT
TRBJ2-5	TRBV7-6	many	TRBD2	CASSFLAGEETQYF	TGTGCCAGCAGCTTTCTAGCGGGGGAAGAGACCCAGTACTTC
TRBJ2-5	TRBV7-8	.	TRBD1	CASSRGDREETQYF	TGTGCCAGCTCCCGGGGGGACAGGGAAGAGACCCAGTACTTC
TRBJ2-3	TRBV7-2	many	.	CASSLSGSGSTDTQYF	TGTGCCAGCAGCTTAAGTGGCAGCGGAAGCACAGATACGCAGTATTTT
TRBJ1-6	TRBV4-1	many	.	CASSQEPSHAASPLHF	TGCGCCAGCAGCCAAGAACCGTCTCACGCTGCGTCACCCCTCCACTTT
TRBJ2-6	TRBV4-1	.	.	CASSQDGTLGHWGANVLTF	TGCGCCAGCAGCCAAGATGGGACTCTCGGGCATTGGGGGGCCAACGTCCTGACTTTC
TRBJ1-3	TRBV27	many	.	CASSSPCLKGGFLSSGNTIYF	TGTGCCAGCAGTTCTCCGTGCCTCAAAGGGGGTTTTTTGAGCTCTGGAAACACCATATATTTT
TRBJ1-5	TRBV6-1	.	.	CASGGTNSNQPQHF	TGTGCCAGCGGGGGGACAAACAGCAATCAGCCCCAGCATTTT
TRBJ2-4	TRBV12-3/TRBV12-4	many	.	CASSLSGAENIQYF	TGTGCCAGCAGTTTGTCAGGGGCCGAAAACATTCAGTACTTC
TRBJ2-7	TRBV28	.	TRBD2	CASSSAGGPYEQYF	TGTGCCAGCAGTTCCGCGGGGGGGCCATACGAGCAGTACTTC
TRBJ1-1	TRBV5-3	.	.	CASSWGQNTEAFF	TGTGCCAGCAGCTGGGGACAGAACACTGAAGCTTTCTTT
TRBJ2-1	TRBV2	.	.	CASQTGRNEQFF	TGTGCCAGCCAGACAGGGAGGAATGAGCAGTTCTTC
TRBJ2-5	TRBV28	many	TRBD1	CASKTGGRETQYF	TGTGCCAGCAAGACAGGGGGACGAGAGACCCAGTACTTC
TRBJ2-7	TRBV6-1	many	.	CASIAPGFRFEQYF	TGTGCCAGTATTGCCCCGGGTTTTCGCTTCGAGCAGTACTTC
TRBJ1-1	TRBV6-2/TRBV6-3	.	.	CASSYSGNSEAFF	TGTGCCAGCAGTTACTCAGGGAACAGTGAAGCTTTCTTT
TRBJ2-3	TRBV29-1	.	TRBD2	CSVPGTSGITDTQYF	TGCAGCGTTCCCGGGACTAGCGGAATTACAGATACGCAGTATTTT
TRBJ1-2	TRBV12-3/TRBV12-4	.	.	CASSLISGQIYGYTF	TGTGCCAGCAGTTTGATTTCTGGACAAATCTATGGCTACACCTTC
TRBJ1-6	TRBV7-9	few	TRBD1	CASSEGTATNYNSPLHF	TGTGCCAGCAGCGAAGGGACAGCAACTAACTATAATTCACCCCTCCACTTT
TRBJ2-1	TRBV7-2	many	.	CASSLPEKRARTEREFSNEQFF	TGTGCCAGCAGCTTACCTGAGAAGCGAGCAAGGACTGAGAGGGAATTCTCTAATGAGCAGTTCTTC
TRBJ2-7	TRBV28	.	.	CASSSKFKRTLGHEQYF	TGTGCCAGCAGTTCCAAATTCAAAAGGACTCTTGGACACGAGCAGTACTTC
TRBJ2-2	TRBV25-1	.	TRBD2	CASSEVAGGPGTGELFF	TGTGCCAGCAGTGAAGTAGCGGGAGGGCCGGGCACCGGGGAGCTGTTTTTT
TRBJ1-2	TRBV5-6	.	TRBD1	CASSLSGQGAGYYGYTF	TGTGCCAGCAGCTTGTCCGGACAGGGGGCTGGATACTATGGCTACACCTTC
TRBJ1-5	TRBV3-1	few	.	CASSPTKAGQPQHF	TGTGCCAGCAGCCCTACAAAAGCGGGCCAGCCCCAGCATTTT
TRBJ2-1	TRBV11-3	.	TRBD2	CASGESGRRSYNEQFF	TGTGCCAGCGGAGAGAGCGGGAGGAGGTCCTACAATGAGCAGTTCTTC
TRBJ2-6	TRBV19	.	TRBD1	CASGRGTDPTNVLTF	TGTGCCAGTGGACGAGGGACAGACCCTACCAACGTCCTGACTTTC
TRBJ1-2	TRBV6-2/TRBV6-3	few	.	CASSYGQGISGYTF	TGTGCCAGCAGTTACGGGCAGGGCATAAGTGGCTACACCTTC
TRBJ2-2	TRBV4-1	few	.	CASSQESRQAGELFF	TGCGCCAGCAGCCAAGAATCTAGGCAGGCCGGGGAGCTGTTTTTT
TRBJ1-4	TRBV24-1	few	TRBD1	CATSGPTGTVGVTNEKLFF	TGTGCCACCAGTGGCCCGACCGGGACAGTAGGTGTAACTAATGAAAAACTGTTTTTT
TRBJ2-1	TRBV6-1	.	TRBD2	CASRLTSGTQFF	TGTGCCAGCCGATTGACTAGCGGGACTCAGTTCTTC
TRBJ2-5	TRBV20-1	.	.	CSARDIGETQYF	TGCAGTGCTAGAGATATCGGGGAGACCCAGTACTTC
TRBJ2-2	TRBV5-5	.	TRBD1	CASSRQGTNTGELFF	TGTGCCAGCAGCCGACAGGGGACGAACACCGGGGAGCTGTTTTTT
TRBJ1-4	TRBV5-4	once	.	CATHGGFREKLFF	TGTGCCACCCACGGGGGATTTCGTGAAAAACTGTTTTTT
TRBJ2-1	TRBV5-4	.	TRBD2	CASTTWREGGNEQFF	TGTGCCAGCACCACTTGGCGGGAGGGAGGGAATGAGCAGTTCTTC
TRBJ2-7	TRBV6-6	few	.	CASSYAPRYEQYF	TGTGCCAGCAGTTACGCCCCAAGGTACGAGCAGTACTTC
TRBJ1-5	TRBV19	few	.	CASSIADSGNQPQHF	TGTGCCAGTAGTATAGCCGACAGTGGCAATCAGCCCCAGCATTTT
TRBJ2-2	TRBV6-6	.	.	CASSPRQVAGELFF	TGTGCCAGCAGTCCCCGACAGGTAGCCGGGGAGCTGTTTTTT
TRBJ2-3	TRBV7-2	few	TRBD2	CASSLPTTSGRTGDTQYF	TGTGCCAGCAGCCTGCCGACGACTAGCGGGAGGACGGGAGATACGCAGTATTTT
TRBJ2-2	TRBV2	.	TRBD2	CACLGTSTAGELFF	TGTGCCTGCTTAGGGACTAGCACAGCAGGGGAGCTGTTTTTT
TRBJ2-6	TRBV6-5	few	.	CASLGANVLTF	TGTGCGTCCCTTGGGGCCAACGTCCTGACTTTC
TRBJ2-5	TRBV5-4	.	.	CASSSPGRNQETQYF	TGTGCCAGCAGCTCGCCGGGTCGGAACCAAGAGACCCAGTACTTC
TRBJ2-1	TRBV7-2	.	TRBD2	CASSLIPVGLAGGPNEQFF	TGTGCCAGCAGCTTAATCCCGGTAGGACTAGCGGGAGGGCCAAATGAGCAGTTCTTC
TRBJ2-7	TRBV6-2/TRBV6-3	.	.	CASSYQGPHYEQYF	TGTGCCAGCAGTTACCAGGGTCCCCACTACGAGCAGTACTTC
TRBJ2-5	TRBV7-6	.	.	CASSLAGLRGSGLETQYF	TGTGCCAGCAGCTTAGCGGGATTGAGGGGGAGCGGTCTGGAGACCCAGTACTTC
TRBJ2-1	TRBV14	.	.	CASSQVRTGAEQFF	TGTGCCAGCAGCCAAGTGAGGACGGGCGCCGAGCAGTTCTTC
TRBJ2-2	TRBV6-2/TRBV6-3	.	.	CASTEGPGPGELFF	TGTGCCAGCACGGAAGGCCCCGGTCCCGGGGAGCTGTTTTTT
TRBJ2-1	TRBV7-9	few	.	CASSLTDGGSYNEQFF	TGTGCCAGCAGCTTAACTGACGGGGGCTCCTACAATGAGCAGTTCTTC
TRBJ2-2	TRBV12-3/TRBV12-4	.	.	CASSLFGAGTGELFF	TGTGCCAGCAGTTTATTTGGAGCCGGGACCGGGGAGCTGTTTTTT
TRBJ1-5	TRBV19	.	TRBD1	CASSTGQGGQPQHF	TGTGCCAGTAGTACAGGACAGGGAGGTCAGCCCCAGCATTTT
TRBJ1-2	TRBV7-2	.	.	CASSLGGIGGYTF	TGTGCCAGCAGCTTGGGGGGGATAGGTGGCTACACCTTC
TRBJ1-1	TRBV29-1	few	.	CSVVGGGTEAFF	TGCAGCGTTGTGGGGGGAGGGACTGAAGCTTTCTTT
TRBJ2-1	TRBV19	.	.	CASSPNPTRNEQFF	TGTGCCAGTAGTCCGAACCCGACTAGAAATGAGCAGTTCTTC
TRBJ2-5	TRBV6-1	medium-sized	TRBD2	CASSEGISGIETQYF	TGTGCCAGCAGTGAAGGTATTAGCGGGATCGAGACCCAGTACTTC
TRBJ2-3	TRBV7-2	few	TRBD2	CASSLTGTSGRWGTDTQYF	TGTGCCAGCAGCTTGACCGGGACTAGCGGGAGATGGGGCACAGATACGCAGTATTTT
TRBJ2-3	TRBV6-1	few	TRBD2	CASSEAFPGLAGVADTQYF	TGTGCCAGCAGTGAAGCGTTTCCCGGACTAGCGGGAGTCGCAGATACGCAGTATTTT